Included here is one TCR beta chain sequence, with context. CDR1 SGHAT and CDR2 FQNNGV come from the germline V gene. The CDR3 totals 14 residues. The V gene end was trimmed by 5 bases and the J gene end by 7 bases; junction bases not matched to a gene: 7. This sample was included in a study of blood T cell repertoires in COVID-19. Study-level background: The samples span acute and convalescent COVID-19 from the United States, Italy and Spain. In each case, the material was cDNA or gDNA derived from T cells, B-cell-depleted T cells, or PBMCs.

Per the original methods: Reference gene primer amplification yielded estimated nucleated cell counts. Some clones are missing from TCRdb's copy, which holds only in-frame ones; the method was immunoSEQ multiplex PCR. The V and J calls and clone size were taken over from that table, and D and trimming were inferred from the DNA. The table shows 230,000 or so clones, with more than 70% occurring only once. The receptor comes from a man aged 40-49 years with active or convalescent COVID-19. The sample was peripheral blood. The gene calls are TRBV11-2 and TRBJ1-2, with 10 bases identical to TRBD1. The CDR3 protein is CASSPDRGLVGYTF. Written as DNA, the CDR3 is TGTGCCAGCAGCCCAGACAGGGGGCTTGTTGGCTACACCTTC.